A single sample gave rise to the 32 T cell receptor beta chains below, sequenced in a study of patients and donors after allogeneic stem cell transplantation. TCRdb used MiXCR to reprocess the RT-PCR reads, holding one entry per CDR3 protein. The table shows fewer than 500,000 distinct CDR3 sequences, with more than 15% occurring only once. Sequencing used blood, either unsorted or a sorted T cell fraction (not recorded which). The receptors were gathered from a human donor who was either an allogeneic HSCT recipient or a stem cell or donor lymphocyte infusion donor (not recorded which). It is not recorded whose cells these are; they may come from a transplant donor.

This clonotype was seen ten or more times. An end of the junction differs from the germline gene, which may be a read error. CDR3: CASSLVGGRNTEAFF. In DNA form, the CDR3 reads TGTGCCAGCAGCTTAGTCGGAGGGAGAAACACTGAAGCTTTCTTT. The V call is TRBV5-1, the J call TRBJ1-1; no definite D call. Germline assignment: CDR1 SGHRS and CDR2 YFSETQ. This CDR3 region has 15 residues.

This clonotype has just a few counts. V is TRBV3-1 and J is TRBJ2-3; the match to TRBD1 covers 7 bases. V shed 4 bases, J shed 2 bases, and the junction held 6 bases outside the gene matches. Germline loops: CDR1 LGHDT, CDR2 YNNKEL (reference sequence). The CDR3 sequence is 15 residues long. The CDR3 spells CASSLRQGNTDTQYF. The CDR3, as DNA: TGTGCCAGCAGCCTTAGACAGGGAAACACAGATACGCAGTATTTT.

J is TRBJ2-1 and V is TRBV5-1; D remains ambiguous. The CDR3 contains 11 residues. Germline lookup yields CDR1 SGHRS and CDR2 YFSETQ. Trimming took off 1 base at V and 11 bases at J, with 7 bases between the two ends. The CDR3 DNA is TGCGCCAGCAGCTTGAGCCTCCAGCAGTTCTTC. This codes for CASSLSLQQFF.

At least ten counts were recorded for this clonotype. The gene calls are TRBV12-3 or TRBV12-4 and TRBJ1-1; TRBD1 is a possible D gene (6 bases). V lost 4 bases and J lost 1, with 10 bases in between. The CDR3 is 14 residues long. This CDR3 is CASSYGQRNTEAFF. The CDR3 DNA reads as TGTGCCAGCAGTTACGGACAGAGGAACACTGAAGCTTTCTTT.

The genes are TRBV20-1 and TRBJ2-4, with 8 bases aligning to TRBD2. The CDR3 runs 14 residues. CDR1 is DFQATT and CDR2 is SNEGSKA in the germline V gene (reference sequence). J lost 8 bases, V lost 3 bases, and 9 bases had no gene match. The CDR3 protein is CSASHGSGGDIQYF. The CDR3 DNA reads TGCAGTGCTAGCCACGGGTCGGGAGGGGACATTCAGTACTTC.

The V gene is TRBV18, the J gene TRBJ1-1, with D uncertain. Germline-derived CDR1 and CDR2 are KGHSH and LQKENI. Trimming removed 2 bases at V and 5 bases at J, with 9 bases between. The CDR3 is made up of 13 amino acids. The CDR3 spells CASSPEIRTEAFF. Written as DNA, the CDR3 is TGTGCCAGCTCACCAGAGATAAGGACTGAAGCTTTCTTT.

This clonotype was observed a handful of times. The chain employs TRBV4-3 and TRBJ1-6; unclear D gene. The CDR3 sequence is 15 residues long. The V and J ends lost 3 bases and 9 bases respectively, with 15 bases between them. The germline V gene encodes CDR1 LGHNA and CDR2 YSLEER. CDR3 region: CASSQVGRAGSPLHF. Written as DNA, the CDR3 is TGCGCCAGCAGCCAGGTTGGGAGGGCGGGTTCACCCCTCCACTTT.

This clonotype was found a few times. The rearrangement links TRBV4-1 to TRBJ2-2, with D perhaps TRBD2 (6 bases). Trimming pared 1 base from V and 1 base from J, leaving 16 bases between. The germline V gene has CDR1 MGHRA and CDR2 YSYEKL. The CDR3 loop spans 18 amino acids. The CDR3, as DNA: TGCGCCAGCAGCCAAGTCGCGGGGCATGACTTGAACACCGGGGAGCTGTTTTTT. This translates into CASSQVAGHDLNTGELFF.

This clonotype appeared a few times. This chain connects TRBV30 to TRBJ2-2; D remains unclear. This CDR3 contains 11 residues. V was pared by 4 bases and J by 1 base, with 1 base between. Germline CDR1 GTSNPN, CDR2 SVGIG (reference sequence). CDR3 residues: CAWKNTGELFF. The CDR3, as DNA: TGTGCCTGGAAGAACACCGGGGAGCTGTTTTTT.

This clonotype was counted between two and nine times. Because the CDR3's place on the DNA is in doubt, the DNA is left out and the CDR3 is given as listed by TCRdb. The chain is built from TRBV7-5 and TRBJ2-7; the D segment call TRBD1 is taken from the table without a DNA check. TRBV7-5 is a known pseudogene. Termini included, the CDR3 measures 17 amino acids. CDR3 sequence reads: CISVPEAPGRVSNEQYF.

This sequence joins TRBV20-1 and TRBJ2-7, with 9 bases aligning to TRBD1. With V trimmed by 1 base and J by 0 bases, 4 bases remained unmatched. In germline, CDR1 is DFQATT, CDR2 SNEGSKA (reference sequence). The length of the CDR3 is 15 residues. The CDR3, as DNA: TGCAGTGCTAGAGGATTGGGACAGGGCTCCTACGAGCAGTACTTC. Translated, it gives CSARGLGQGSYEQYF.

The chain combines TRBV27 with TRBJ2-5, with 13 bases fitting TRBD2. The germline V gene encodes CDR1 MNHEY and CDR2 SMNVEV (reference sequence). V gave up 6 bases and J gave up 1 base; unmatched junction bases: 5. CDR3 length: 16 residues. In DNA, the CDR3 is TGTGCCAGCAGCCGGACTAGCGGGAGTCTCCAAGAGACCCAGTACTTC. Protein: CASSRTSGSLQETQYF.

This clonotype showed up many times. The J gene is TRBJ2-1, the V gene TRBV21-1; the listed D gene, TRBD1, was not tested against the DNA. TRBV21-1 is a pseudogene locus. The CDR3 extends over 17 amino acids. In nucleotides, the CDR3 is TGTGCCACGGGTAGGACACGGGGATGGAACTCCTACAATGAGCAGTTCTTC. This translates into CATGRTRGWNSYNEQFF.

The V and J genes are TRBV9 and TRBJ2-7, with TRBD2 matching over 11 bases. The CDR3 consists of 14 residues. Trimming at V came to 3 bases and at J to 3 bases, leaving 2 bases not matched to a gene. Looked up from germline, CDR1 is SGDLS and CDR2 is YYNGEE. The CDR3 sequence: CASSGTSGGYEQYF. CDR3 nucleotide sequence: TGTGCCAGCAGCGGTACTAGCGGGGGCTACGAGCAGTACTTC.

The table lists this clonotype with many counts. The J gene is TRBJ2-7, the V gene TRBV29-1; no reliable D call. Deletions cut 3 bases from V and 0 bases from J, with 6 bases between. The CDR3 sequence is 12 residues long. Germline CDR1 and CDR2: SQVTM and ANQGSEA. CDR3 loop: CSVEANSYEQYF. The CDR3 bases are TGCAGCGTTGAGGCCAACTCCTACGAGCAGTACTTC.

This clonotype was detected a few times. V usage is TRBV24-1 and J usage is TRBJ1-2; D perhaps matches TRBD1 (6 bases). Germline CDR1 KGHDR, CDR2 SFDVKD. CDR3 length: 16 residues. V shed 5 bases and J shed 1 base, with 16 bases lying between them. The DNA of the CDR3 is TGTGCCACCAGTGGTCCGGGGGCTACGGTTAACTATGGCTACACCTTC. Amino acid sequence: CATSGPGATVNYGYTF.

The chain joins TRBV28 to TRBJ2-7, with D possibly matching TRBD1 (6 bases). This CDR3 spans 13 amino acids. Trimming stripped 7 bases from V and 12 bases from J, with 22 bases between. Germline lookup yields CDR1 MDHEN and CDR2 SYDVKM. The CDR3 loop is CASTHQTSGEGYF. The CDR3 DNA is TGTGCCAGCACCCACCAGACATCAGGGGAAGGGTACTTC.

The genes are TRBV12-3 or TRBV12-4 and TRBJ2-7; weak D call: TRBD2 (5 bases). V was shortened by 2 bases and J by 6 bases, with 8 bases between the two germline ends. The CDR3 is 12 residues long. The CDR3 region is CASSLLGSEQYF. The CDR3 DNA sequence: TGTGCCAGCAGTTTATTGGGGAGCGAGCAGTACTTC.

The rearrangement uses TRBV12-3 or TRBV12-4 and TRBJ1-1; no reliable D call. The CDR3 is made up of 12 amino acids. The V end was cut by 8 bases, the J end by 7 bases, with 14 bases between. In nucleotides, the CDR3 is TGTGCCAGCGCACAGAGGCGGAGTGAAGCTTTCTTT. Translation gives CASAQRRSEAFF.

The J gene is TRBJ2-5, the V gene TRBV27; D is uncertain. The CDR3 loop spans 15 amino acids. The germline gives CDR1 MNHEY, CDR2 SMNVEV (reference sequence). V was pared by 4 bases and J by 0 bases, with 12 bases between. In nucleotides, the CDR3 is TGTGCCAGCAGTTCCGAGAAAGAATACCAAGAGACCCAGTACTTC. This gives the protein CASSSEKEYQETQYF.

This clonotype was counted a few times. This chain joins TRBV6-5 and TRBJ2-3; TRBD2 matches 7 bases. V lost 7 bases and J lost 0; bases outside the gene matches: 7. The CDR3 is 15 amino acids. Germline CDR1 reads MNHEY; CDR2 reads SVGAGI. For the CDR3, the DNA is TGTGCCAGCACTTATGGGGGAGGGAGCACAGATACGCAGTATTTT. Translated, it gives CASTYGGGSTDTQYF.

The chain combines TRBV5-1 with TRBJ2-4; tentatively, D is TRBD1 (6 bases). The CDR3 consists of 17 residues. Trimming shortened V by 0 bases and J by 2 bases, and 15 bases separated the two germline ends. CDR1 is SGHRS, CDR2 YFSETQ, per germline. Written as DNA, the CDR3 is TGCGCCAGCAGCTTGGCCATGGGGGCCACGTCCAAAAACATTCAGTACTTC. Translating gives CASSLAMGATSKNIQYF.

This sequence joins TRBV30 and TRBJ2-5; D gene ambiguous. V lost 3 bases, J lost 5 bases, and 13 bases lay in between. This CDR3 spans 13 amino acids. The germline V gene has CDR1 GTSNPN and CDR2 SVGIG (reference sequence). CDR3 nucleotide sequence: TGTGCCTGGAGCAAGTTGACCCCGGAGACCCAGTACTTC. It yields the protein CAWSKLTPETQYF.

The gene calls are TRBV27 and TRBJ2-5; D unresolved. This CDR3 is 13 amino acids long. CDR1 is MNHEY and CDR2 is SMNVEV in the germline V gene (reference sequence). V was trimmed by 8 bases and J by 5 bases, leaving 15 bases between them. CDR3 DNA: TGTGCCAGCTCCGGTCCGCTTAGGGAGACCCAGTACTTC. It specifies CASSGPLRETQYF.

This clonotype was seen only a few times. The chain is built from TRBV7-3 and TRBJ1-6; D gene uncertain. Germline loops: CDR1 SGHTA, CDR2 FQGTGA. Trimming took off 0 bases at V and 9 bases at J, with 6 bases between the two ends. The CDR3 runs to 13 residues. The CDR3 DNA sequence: TGTGCCAGCAGCTTAACGTCGAGTTCACCCCTCCACTTT. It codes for CASSLTSSSPLHF. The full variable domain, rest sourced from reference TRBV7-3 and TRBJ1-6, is GAGVSQTPSNKVTEKGKYVELRCDPISGHTALYWYRQSLGQGPEFLIYFQGTGAADDSGLPNDRFFAVRPEGSVSTLKIQRTERGDSAVYLCASSLTSSSPLHFGNGTRLTVT.

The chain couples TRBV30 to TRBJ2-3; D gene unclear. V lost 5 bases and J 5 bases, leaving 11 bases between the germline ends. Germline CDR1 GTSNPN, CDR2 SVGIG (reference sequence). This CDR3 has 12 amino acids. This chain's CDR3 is CAWSGVLDTQYF. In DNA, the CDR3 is TGTGCCTGGTCTGGAGTGTTAGATACGCAGTATTTT.

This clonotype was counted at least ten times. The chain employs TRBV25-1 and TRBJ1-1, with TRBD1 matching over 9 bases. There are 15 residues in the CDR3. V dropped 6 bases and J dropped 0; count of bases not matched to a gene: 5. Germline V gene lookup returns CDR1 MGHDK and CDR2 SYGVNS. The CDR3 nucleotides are TGTGCCAGCAGACCGGACAGGGGCATGAACACTGAAGCTTTCTTT. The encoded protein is CASRPDRGMNTEAFF.

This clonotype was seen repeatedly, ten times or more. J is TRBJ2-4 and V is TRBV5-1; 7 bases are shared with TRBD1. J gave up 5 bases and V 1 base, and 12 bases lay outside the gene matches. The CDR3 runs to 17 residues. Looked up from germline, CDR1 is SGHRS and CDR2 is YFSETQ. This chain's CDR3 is CASSLNPTGKSQNIQYF. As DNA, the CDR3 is TGCGCCAGCAGCTTGAACCCGACAGGGAAAAGCCAAAACATTCAGTACTTC.

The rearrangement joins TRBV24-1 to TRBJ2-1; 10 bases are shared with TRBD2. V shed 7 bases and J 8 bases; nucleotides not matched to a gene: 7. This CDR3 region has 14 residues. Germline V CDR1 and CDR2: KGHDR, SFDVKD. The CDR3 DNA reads TGTGCCACCAGACCTAGCGGGAGAGGTGATGAGCAGTTCTTC. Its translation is CATRPSGRGDEQFF.

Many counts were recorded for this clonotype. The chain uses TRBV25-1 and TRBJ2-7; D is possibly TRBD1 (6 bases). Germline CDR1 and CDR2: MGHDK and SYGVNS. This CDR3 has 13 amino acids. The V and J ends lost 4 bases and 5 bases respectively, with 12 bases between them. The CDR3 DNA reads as TGTGCCAGCAGTGCCCTAGGGGGTGACGAGCAGTACTTC. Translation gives CASSALGGDEQYF.

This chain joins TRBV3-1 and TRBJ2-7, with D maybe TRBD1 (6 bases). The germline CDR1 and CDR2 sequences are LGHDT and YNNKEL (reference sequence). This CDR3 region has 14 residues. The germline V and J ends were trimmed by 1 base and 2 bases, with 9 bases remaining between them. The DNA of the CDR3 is TGTGCCAGCAGCCAAGCCCAGGGGACCTACGAGCAGTACTTC. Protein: CASSQAQGTYEQYF.

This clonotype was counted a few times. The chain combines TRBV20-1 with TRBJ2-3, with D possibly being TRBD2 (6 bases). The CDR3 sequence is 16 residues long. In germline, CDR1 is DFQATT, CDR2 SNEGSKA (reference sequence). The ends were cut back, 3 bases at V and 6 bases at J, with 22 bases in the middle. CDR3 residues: CSASGSNLFSSDTQYF. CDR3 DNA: TGCAGTGCTAGCGGGAGCAATCTATTCTCTTCCGATACGCAGTATTTT.